Listed here are 10 T cell receptor beta chains from one sample, sequenced in a study of T-cell reconstitution after alpha-beta-depleted transplantation in children. For TCRbeta, the library was prepared with unique molecular identifiers. TCRdb used MiXCR to reprocess the PCR reads, holding one entry per CDR3 protein. The sample carries more than 550,000 distinct CDR3 sequences, over 9.5% recorded once. This specimen consisted of PBMCs from the stem cell graft donor, obtained from the stem cell graft. All receptors come from a human donor who donated a stem cell graft to a child with acute myeloid leukemia.

This clonotype was seen repeatedly, ten times or more. The J gene is TRBJ1-2, the V gene TRBV7-3; D is unclear. Germline CDR1 reads SGHTA; CDR2 reads FQGTGA. Trimming took 0 bases from V and 3 from J, leaving 8 bases between them. CDR3 length equals 14 residues. This CDR3 reads CASSLTGWDYGYTF. CDR3 DNA sequence: TGTGCCAGCAGCTTAACTGGGTGGGACTATGGCTACACCTTC.

Only a few counts were recorded for this clonotype. The chain uses TRBV5-1 and TRBJ2-2, with D tentatively TRBD1 or TRBD2 (5 bases each). Germline assignment: CDR1 SGHRS and CDR2 YFSETQ. The CDR3 has 16 residues. V lost 2 bases, J lost 1 base, and 12 bases lay in between. The CDR3 region has the DNA TGCGCCAGCAGCTTCGACGGGACGGTGAACACCGGGGAGCTGTTTTTT. Protein sequence: CASSFDGTVNTGELFF.

The V gene is TRBV29-1, the J gene TRBJ2-7; D is perhaps TRBD1 (6 bases). The germline CDR1 and CDR2 sequences are SQVTM and ANQGSEA. This CDR3 comprises 13 residues. Trimming removed 7 bases from V and 2 bases from J, with 15 bases in between. The CDR3 protein is CSARSGQPYEQYF. CDR3 DNA sequence: TGCAGCGCTAGGTCGGGACAACCCTACGAGCAGTACTTC.

The V and J genes are TRBV29-1 and TRBJ2-3; D remains ambiguous. CDR1 and CDR2 (germline): SQVTM, ANQGSEA. The CDR3 loop spans 13 amino acids. Trimming took off 7 bases at V and 1 base at J, with 12 bases between the two ends. CDR3 nucleotides: TGCAGCGCCGAACTGGACCGCACAGATACGCAGTATTTT. Protein product: CSAELDRTDTQYF.

This clonotype was seen a few times. The chain recombines TRBV20-1 with TRBJ2-7, with D possibly TRBD2 on 6 matching bases. CDR3 length: 17 residues. The germline V and J ends were trimmed by 1 base and 3 bases, with 22 bases remaining between them. From germline, CDR1 is DFQATT and CDR2 SNEGSKA (reference sequence). In DNA, the CDR3 is TGCAGTGCTAGAGTTTCAACCCGAGGCGGGACGGTCTACGAGCAGTACTTC. Translated: CSARVSTRGGTVYEQYF.

The chain has TRBV3-1 and TRBJ2-3, with D maybe TRBD1 (5 bases). Trimming took 5 bases from V and 1 from J, leaving 16 bases between them. Germline V gene sequence: CDR1 LGHDT, CDR2 YNNKEL (reference sequence). This CDR3 spans 16 amino acids. CDR3 bases: TGTGCCAGCAGCTTGGGGCAATTTCTCCGCACAGATACGCAGTATTTT. This sequence encodes CASSLGQFLRTDTQYF.

The V and J genes are TRBV4-3 and TRBJ2-1, with a weak D call TRBD1 (5 bases). This CDR3 is built from 17 residues. Trimming stripped 0 bases from V and 0 bases from J, with 12 bases between. Germline-derived CDR1 and CDR2 are LGHNA and YSLEER. This CDR3 is CASSQEDTASSYNEQFF. The CDR3 nucleotides read TGCGCCAGCAGCCAAGAGGACACGGCCAGCTCCTACAATGAGCAGTTCTTC.

V and J are TRBV7-2 and TRBJ2-7, with 14 bases aligning to TRBD2. V lost 1 base, J lost 5 bases, and 1 base stayed unmatched. This CDR3 has 15 amino acids. CDR1 is SGHTA, CDR2 FQGNSA, per germline. The CDR3 sequence is CASSLEGLAGDEQYF. Written as DNA, the CDR3 is TGTGCCAGCAGCTTAGAGGGACTAGCGGGAGACGAGCAGTACTTC.

This clonotype was seen more than once but under ten times. The J gene is TRBJ1-6, the V gene TRBV25-1, with unresolved D. The V gene lost 1 base and the J gene lost 10 bases, with 14 bases spanning the gap. From germline, CDR1 is MGHDK and CDR2 SYGVNS. There are 15 residues in the CDR3. The CDR3 nucleotides are TGTGCCAGCAGTGAATTCGGGGAAAGGCTCTCACCCCTCCACTTT. Protein: CASSEFGERLSPLHF.

The rearrangement joins TRBV18 to TRBJ2-1, with D possibly matching TRBD2 (6 bases). V lost 1 base and J lost 5, with 15 bases in between. Looked up from germline, CDR1 is KGHSH and CDR2 is LQKENI. The CDR3 contains 16 residues. Here the CDR3 DNA reads TGTGCCAGCTCACCACTCGGGACTGCCACAAACAATGAGCAGTTCTTC. Amino acids: CASSPLGTATNNEQFF.